This T cell receptor (beta chain) stems from a study of blood T cell repertoires in COVID-19. At the level of the study: Samples taken during acute and convalescent COVID-19 were collected in the United States, Italy and Spain.

Germline loops: CDR1 SGHDT, CDR2 YYEEEE. Trimming shortened V by 5 bases and J by 6 bases, and 24 bases separated the two germline ends. The CDR3 is made up of 16 amino acids. Original processing notes: Reference gene primers were amplified, and this amplification served to estimate nucleated cell counts. The protocol was immunoSEQ multiplex PCR, while the TCRdb copy is restricted to in-frame clones and leaves out a portion. V, J and clone size are those of that table, while D and trimming were read from the DNA. This repertoire shows 35,000 or so clones, around 90% found once; its top ten account for roughly 6.1%.

The rearrangement links TRBV5-6 to TRBJ2-7, with D perhaps matching TRBD1 (6 bases). The sequence was collected from a human donor in a cohort sampled during active COVID-19. The sequenced sample was peripheral blood. CDR3 sequence reads: CASSLMRLGAIREQYF. The CDR3 region has the DNA TGTGCCAGCAGTCTGATGCGGTTGGGGGCCATCCGCGAGCAGTACTTC.